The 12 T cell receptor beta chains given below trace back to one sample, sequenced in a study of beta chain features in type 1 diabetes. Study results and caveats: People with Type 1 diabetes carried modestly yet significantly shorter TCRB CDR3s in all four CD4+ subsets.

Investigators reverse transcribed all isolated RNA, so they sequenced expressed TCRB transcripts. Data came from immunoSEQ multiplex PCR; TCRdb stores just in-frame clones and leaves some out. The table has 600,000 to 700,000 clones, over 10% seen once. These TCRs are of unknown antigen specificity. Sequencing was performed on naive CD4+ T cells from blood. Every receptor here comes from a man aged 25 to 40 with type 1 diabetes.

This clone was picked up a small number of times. The chain's CDR3 is CASSQDRGINSPLHF. The CDR3 bases are TGCGCCAGCAGCCAAGACAGGGGAATCAATTCACCCCTCCACTTT. The chain carries TRBV4-1 and TRBJ1-6, with D perhaps TRBD1 (6 bases). The CDR3 length is 15 residues. Germline CDR1 is MGHRA and CDR2 is YSYEKL. The V and J ends lost 0 bases and 7 bases respectively, with 10 bases between them.

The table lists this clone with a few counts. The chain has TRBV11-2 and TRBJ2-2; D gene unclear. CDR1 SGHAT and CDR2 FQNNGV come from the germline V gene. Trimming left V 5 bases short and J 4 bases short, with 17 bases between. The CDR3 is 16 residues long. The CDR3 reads CASSATKITSTGELFF. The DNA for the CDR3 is TGTGCCAGCAGCGCTACAAAGATAACCAGCACCGGGGAGCTGTTTTTT.

The CDR3 region has the DNA TGTGCCAGTAATGCCGGGACAGGGGCAATTTACGAGCAGTACTTC. Protein product: CASNAGTGAIYEQYF. The rearrangement joins TRBV19 to TRBJ2-7, with 10 nucleotides matching TRBD1. There are 15 residues in the CDR3. V was clipped by 7 bases and J by 4 bases; unmatched bases: 10. Germline CDR1 LNHDA, CDR2 SQIVND (reference sequence).

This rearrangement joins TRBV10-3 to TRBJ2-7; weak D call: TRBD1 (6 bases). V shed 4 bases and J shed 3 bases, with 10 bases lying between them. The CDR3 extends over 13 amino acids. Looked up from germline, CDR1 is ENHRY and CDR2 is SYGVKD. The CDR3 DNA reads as TGTGCCATCAGTGTACAGGGCGTCTACGAGCAGTACTTC. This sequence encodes CAISVQGVYEQYF.

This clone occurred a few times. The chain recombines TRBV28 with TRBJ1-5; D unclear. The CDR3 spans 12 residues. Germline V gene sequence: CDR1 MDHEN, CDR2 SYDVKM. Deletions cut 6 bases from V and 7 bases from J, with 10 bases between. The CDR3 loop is CASSLTHQPQHF. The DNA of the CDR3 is TGTGCCAGCAGCTTGACGCACCAGCCCCAGCATTTT.

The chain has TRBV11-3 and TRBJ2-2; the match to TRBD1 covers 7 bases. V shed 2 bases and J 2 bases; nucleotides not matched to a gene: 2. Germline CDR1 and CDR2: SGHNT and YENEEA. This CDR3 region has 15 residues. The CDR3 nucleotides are TGTGCCAGCAGCTTACAGGGGGATAACACCGGGGAGCTGTTTTTT. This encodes CASSLQGDNTGELFF.

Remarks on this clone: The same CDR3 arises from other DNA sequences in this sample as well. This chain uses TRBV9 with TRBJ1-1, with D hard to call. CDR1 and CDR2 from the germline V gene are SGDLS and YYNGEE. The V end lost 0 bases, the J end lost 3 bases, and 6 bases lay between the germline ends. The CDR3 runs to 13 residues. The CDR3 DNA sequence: TGTGCCAGCAGCGTAGGAACAGACACTGAAGCTTTCTTT. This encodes CASSVGTDTEAFF.

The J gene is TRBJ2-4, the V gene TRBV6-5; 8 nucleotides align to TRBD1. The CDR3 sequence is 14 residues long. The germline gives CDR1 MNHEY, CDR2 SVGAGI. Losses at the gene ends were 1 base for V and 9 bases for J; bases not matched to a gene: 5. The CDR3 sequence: CASSYWDRPGIQYF. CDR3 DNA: TGTGCCAGCAGTTACTGGGACAGGCCAGGCATTCAGTACTTC.

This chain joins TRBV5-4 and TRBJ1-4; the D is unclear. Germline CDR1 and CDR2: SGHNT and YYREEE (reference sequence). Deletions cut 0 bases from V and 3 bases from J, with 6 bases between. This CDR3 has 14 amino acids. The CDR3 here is CASSLGRPNEKLFF. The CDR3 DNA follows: TGTGCCAGCAGCTTGGGCCGGCCTAATGAAAAACTGTTTTTT.

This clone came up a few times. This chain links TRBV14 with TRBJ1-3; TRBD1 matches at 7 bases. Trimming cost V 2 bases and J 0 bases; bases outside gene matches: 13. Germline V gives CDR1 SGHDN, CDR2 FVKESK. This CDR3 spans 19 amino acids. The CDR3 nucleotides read TGTGCCAGCAGCCAACCCCGGTGGCGGGACAGTGTCTCTGGAAACACCATATATTTT. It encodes CASSQPRWRDSVSGNTIYF.

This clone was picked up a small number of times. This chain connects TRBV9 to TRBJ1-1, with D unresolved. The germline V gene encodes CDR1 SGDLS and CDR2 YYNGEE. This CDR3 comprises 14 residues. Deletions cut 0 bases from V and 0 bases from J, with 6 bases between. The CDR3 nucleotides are TGTGCCAGCAGCGTAGATACTATGAACACTGAAGCTTTCTTT. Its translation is CASSVDTMNTEAFF. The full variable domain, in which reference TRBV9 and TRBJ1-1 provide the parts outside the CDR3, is DSGVTQTPKHLITATGQRVTLRCSPRSGDLSVYWYQQSLDQGLQFLIQYYNGEERAKGNILERFSAQQFPDLHSELNLSSLELGDSALYFCASSVDTMNTEAFFGQGTRLTVV.

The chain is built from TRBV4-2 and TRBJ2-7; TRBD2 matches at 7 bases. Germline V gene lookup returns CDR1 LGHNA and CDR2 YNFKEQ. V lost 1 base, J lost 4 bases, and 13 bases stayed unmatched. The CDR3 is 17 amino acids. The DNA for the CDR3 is TGTGCCAGCAGCCAAGTTCAGAGGGAGCGGGGCACGTACGAGCAGTACTTC. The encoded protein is CASSQVQRERGTYEQYF.